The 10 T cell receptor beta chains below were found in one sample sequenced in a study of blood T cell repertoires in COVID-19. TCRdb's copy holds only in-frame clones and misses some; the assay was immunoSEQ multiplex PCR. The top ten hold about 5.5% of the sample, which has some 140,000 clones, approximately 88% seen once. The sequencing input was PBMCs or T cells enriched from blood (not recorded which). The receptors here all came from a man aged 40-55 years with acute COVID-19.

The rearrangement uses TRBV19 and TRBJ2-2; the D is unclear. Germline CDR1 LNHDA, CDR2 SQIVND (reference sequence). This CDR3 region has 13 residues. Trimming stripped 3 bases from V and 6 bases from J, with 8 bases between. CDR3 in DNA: TGTGCCAGTAGTATGTTCGGAGCCGGGGAGCTGTTTTTT. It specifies CASSMFGAGELFF.

The DNA for the CDR3 is TGCGCCAGCAGGGACGGCAGGGGCACTGAAGCTTTCTTT. Its protein product is CASRDGRGTEAFF. The V and J genes are TRBV10-1 and TRBJ1-1, with D maybe TRBD1 (6 bases). The V gene lost 6 bases and the J gene lost 4 bases, with 12 bases spanning the gap. The germline V gene has CDR1 WNHNN and CDR2 SYGVQD (reference sequence). The CDR3 has 13 residues.

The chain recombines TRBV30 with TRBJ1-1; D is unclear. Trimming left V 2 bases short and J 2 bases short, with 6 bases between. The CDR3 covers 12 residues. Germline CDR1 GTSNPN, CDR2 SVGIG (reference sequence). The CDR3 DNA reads TGTGCCTGGAGTAGGAGTAACACTGAAGCTTTCTTT. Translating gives CAWSRSNTEAFF. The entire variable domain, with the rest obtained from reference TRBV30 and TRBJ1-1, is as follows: SQTIHQWPATLVQPVGSPLSLECTVEGTSNPNLYWYRQAAGRGLQLLFYSVGIGQISSEVPQNLSASRPQDRQFILSSKKLLLSDSGFYLCAWSRSNTEAFFGQGTRLTVV.

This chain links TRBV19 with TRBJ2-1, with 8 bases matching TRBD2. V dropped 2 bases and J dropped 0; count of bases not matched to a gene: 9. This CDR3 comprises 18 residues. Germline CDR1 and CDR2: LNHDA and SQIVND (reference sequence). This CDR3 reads CASSIMAGGLSSYNEQFF. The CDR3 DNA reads TGTGCCAGTAGTATAATGGCGGGAGGCCTAAGCTCCTACAATGAGCAGTTCTTC. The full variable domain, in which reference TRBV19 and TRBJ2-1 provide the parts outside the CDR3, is DGGITQSPKYLFRKEGQNVTLSCEQNLNHDAMYWYRQDPGQGLRLIYYSQIVNDFQKGDIAEGYSVSREKKESFPLTVTSAQKNPTAFYLCASSIMAGGLSSYNEQFFGPGTRLTVL.

The DNA for the CDR3 is TGTGCCAGCAGCTTAGACGGGGACTATGGCTACACCTTC. This codes for CASSLDGDYGYTF. This chain connects TRBV7-2 to TRBJ1-2, with no clear D. From germline, CDR1 is SGHTA and CDR2 FQGNSA. Trimming stripped 1 base from V and 3 bases from J, with 6 bases between. This CDR3 is 13 amino acids long.

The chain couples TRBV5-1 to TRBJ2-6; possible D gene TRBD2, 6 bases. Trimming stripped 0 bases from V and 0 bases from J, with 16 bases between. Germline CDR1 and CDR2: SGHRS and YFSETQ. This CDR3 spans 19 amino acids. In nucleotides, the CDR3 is TGCGCCAGCAGCTTGGGAGGCGGGGCTTCTGACTCTGGGGCCAACGTCCTGACTTTC. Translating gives CASSLGGGASDSGANVLTF. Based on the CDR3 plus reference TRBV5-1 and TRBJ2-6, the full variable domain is KAGVTQTPRYLIKTRGQQVTLSCSPISGHRSVSWYQQTPGQGLQFLFEYFSETQRNKGNFPGRFSGRQFSNSRSEMNVSTLELGDSALYLCASSLGGGASDSGANVLTFGAGSRLTVL.

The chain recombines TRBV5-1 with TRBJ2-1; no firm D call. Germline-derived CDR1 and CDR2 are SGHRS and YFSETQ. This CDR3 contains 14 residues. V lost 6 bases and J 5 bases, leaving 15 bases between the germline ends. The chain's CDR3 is CASKVVSTDNEQFF. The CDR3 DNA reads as TGCGCCAGCAAGGTGGTTTCTACAGACAATGAGCAGTTCTTC.

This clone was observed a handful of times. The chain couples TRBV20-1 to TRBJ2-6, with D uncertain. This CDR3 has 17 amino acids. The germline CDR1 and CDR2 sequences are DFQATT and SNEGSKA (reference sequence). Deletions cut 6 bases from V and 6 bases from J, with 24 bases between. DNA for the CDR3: TGCAGTGCGAGTGGTCCCCTCGGCAGGCGCACGGCCAACGTCCTGACTTTC. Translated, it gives CSASGPLGRRTANVLTF.

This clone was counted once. CDR3 amino acids: CASSPPRAGGTDTQYF. Here the CDR3 DNA reads TGTGCCAGCAGCCCGCCCCGCGCGGGGGGAACAGATACGCAGTATTTT. V usage is TRBV28 and J usage is TRBJ2-3, with TRBD2 matching over 8 bases. The CDR3 contains 16 residues. The V and J ends lost 6 bases and 3 bases, in that order; junction bases with no gene match: 11. The V gene's germline CDR1 is MDHEN and CDR2 SYDVKM.

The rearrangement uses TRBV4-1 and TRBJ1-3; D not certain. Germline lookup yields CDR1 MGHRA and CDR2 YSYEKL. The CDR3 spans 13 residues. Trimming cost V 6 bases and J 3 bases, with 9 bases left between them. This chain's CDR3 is CASSTGIGNTIYF. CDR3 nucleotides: TGCGCCAGCAGTACCGGTATTGGAAACACCATATATTTT.